The 5 T cell receptor beta chains in this list originate from one sample, sequenced in a study of T-cell reconstitution after alpha-beta-depleted transplantation in children. Preparation of the TCRbeta library used unique molecular identifiers. TCRdb called the PCR reads again in MiXCR, with one record for every CDR3 protein. The sample yields around 200,000 distinct CDR3 sequences, roughly 7.5% seen once. Sequenced here: PBMCs from the stem cell graft donor, sampled from the stem cell graft. These receptors all stem from a human donor who donated a stem cell graft to a child with Wiskott-Aldrich syndrome.

Ten or more counts support this clonotype. The chain couples TRBV12-3 or TRBV12-4 to TRBJ1-6; perhaps TRBD1 as D (5 bases). V was shortened by 5 bases and J by 6 bases, with 11 bases between the two germline ends. This CDR3 comprises 14 residues. The CDR3 loop reads CASSPGRSNSPLHF. CDR3 nucleotide sequence: TGTGCCAGCAGTCCGGGACGGAGTAATTCACCCCTCCACTTT.

This clonotype was picked up many times. The CDR3 is CSARVLGSSEQFF. The DNA of the CDR3 is TGCAGTGCTAGAGTGCTGGGTTCGAGTGAGCAGTTCTTC. The chain carries TRBV20-1 and TRBJ2-1, with D hard to call. Germline V lookup: CDR1 DFQATT, CDR2 SNEGSKA (reference sequence). The CDR3 is 13 amino acids. The V end was cut by 1 base, the J end by 9 bases, with 13 bases between.

This clonotype was counted between two and nine times. J is TRBJ1-4 and V is TRBV11-2; D uncertain. V lost 2 bases to trimming and J lost 6 bases, with 7 bases between them. The CDR3 extends over 13 amino acids. Germline lookup yields CDR1 SGHAT and CDR2 FQNNGV. CDR3 loop: CASSLSRHEKLFF. The CDR3 DNA is TGTGCCAGCAGCTTATCACGCCATGAAAAACTGTTTTTT.

This clonotype was counted at least ten times. The J gene is TRBJ2-1, the V gene TRBV12-3 or TRBV12-4; 7 positions agree with TRBD2. The trim removed 4 bases at V and 9 bases at J, leaving 6 bases unmatched. This CDR3 contains 13 residues. CDR3 nucleotides: TGTGCCAGCAGTTCTGGACTAGTTAGTGAGCAGTTCTTC. This gives the protein CASSSGLVSEQFF.

At least ten counts were recorded for this clonotype. V is TRBV10-2 and J is TRBJ2-1; 9 nucleotides align to TRBD2. With V trimmed by 6 bases and J by 4 bases, 10 bases remained unmatched. The germline V gene encodes CDR1 WSHSY and CDR2 SAAADI. CDR3 length equals 16 residues. This CDR3 is CASSLTSGGPYNEQFF. The CDR3 DNA sequence: TGCGCCAGCAGCTTAACGAGCGGGGGGCCTTACAATGAGCAGTTCTTC.